The present T cell receptor (beta chain) was sequenced within a study of cytomegalovirus exposure and HLA in healthy donors. For the study at large: Counted in an early data release were roughly 81 million unique TCRs from HLA-typed donors.

The sample holds a few counts of this clone. It was with 60 Vbeta and 13 Jbeta primers that the PCR ran. Using immunoSEQ multiplex PCR, the repertoire was profiled, and TCRdb retains in-frame clones only, with some absent. The sample shows 220,000 or so clones, 70% to 80% of them seen only once. Looked up from germline, CDR1 is LNHDA and CDR2 is SQIVND (reference sequence). The CDR3 runs to 12 residues. V lost 6 bases, J lost 7 bases, and 5 bases stayed unmatched. The receptor's source is a woman aged 25 to 39 in good health and CMV-seronegative. Sequenced: PBMCs. V usage is TRBV19 and J usage is TRBJ1-1, with 7 positions matching TRBD1. The CDR3 DNA is TGTGCCAGTAGAAGCACAGGGGTTGAAGCTTTCTTT. Protein product: CASRSTGVEAFF. Variable domain in full (rest from reference TRBV19 and TRBJ1-1): DGGITQSPKYLFRKEGQNVTLSCEQNLNHDAMYWYRQDPGQGLRLIYYSQIVNDFQKGDIAEGYSVSREKKESFPLTVTSAQKNPTAFYLCASRSTGVEAFFGQGTRLTVV.